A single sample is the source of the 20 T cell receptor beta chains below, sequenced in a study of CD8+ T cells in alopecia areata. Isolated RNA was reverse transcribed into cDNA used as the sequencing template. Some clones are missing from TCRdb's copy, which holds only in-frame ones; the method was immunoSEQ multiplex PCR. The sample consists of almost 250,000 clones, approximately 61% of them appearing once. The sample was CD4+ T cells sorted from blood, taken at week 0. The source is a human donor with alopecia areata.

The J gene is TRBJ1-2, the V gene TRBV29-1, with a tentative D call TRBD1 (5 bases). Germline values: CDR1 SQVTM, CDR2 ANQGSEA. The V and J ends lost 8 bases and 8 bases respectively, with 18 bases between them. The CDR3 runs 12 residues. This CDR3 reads CSTLGVVNGYTF. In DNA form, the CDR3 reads TGCAGCACCCTGGGGGTAGTTAACGGCTACACCTTC.

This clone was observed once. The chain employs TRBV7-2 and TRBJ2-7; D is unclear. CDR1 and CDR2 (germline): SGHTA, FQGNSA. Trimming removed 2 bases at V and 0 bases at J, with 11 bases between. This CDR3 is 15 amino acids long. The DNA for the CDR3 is TGTGCCAGCAGCTTAAATCCACTGAGCTCCTACGAGCAGTACTTC. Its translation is CASSLNPLSSYEQYF.

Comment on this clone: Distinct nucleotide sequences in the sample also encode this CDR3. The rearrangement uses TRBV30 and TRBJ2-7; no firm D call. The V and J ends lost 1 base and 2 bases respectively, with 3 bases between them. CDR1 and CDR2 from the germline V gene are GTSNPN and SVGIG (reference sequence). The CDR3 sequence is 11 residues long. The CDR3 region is CAWSAAYEQYF. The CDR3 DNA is TGTGCCTGGAGTGCGGCCTACGAGCAGTACTTC.

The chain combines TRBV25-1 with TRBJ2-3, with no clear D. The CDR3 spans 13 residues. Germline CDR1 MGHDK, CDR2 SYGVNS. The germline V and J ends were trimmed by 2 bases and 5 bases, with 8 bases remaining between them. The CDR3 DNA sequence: TGTGCCAGCAGTGAAGGGCCGGGAGATACGCAGTATTTT. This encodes CASSEGPGDTQYF.

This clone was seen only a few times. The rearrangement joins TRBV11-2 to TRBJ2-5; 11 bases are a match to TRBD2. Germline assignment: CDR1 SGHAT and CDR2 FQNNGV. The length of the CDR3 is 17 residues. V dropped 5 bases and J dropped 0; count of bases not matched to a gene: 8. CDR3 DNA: TGTGCCAGCAGCCCCCAACGGACTAGCGGGTACCAAGAGACCCAGTACTTC. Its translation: CASSPQRTSGYQETQYF.

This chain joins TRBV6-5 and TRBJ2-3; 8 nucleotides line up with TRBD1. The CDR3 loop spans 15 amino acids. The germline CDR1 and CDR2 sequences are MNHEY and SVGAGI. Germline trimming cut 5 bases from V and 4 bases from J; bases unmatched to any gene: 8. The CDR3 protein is CASSLGQGSSDTQYF. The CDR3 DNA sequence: TGTGCCAGCAGTCTCGGACAGGGATCATCAGATACGCAGTATTTT.

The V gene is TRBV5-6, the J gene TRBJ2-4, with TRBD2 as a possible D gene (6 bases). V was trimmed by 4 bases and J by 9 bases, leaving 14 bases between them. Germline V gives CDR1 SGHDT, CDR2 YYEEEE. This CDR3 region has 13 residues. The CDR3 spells CASSPVVGGIQYF. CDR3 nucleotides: TGTGCCAGCAGCCCCGTCGTGGGAGGCATTCAGTACTTC. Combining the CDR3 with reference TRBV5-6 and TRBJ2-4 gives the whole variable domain DAGVTQSPTHLIKTRGQQVTLRCSPKSGHDTVSWYQQALGQGPQFIFQYYEEEERQRGNFPDRFSGHQFPNYSSELNVNALLLGDSALYLCASSPVVGGIQYFGAGTRLSVL.

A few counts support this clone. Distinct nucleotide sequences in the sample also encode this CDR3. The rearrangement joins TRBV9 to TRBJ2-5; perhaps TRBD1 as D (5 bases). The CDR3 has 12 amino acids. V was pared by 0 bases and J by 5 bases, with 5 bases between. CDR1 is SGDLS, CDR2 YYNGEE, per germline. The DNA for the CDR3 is TGTGCCAGCAGCGTAGCAGGGGAGACCCAGTACTTC. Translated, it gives CASSVAGETQYF.

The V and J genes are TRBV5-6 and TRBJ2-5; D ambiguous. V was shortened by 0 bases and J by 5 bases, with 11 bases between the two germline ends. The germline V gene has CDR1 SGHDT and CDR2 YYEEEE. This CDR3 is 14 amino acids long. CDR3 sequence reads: CASSLAIPAETQYF. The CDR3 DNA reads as TGTGCCAGCAGCTTGGCCATTCCGGCGGAGACCCAGTACTTC.

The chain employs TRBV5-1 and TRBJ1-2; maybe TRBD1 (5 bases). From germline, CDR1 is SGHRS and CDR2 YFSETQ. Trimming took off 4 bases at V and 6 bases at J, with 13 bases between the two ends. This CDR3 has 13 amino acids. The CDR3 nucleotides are TGCGCCAGCAGCACCGGGACGGGTAATGGCTACACCTTC. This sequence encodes CASSTGTGNGYTF.

The CDR3 loop reads CASSRSTWGTEAFF. The CDR3 region has the DNA TGTGCCAGCAGCCGTTCGACTTGGGGGACTGAAGCTTTCTTT. J is TRBJ1-1 and V is TRBV14; possibly TRBD1 for D (5 bases). The germline gives CDR1 SGHDN, CDR2 FVKESK. V was cut by 4 bases and J by 5 bases, with 14 bases left in between. The CDR3 covers 14 residues.

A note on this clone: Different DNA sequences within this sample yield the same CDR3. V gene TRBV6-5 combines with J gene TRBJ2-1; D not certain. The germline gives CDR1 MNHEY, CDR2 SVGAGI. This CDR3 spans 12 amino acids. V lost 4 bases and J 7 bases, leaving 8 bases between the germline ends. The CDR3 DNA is TGTGCCAGCAGTTCTCTCCCTAATGAGCAGTTCTTC. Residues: CASSSLPNEQFF.

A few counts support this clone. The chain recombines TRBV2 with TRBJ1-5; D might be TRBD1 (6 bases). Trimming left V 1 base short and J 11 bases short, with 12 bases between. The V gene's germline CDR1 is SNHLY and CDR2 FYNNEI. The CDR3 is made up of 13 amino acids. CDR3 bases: TGTGCCAGCAGTGAAGGGGACGGACAGTCCCAGCATTTT. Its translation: CASSEGDGQSQHF.

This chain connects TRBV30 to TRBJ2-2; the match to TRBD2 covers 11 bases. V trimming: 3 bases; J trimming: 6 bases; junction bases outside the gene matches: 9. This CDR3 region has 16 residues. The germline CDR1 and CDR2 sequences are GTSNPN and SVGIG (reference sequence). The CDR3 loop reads CAWRLAGARAAGELFF. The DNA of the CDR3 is TGTGCCTGGAGACTAGCGGGGGCGCGAGCCGCCGGGGAGCTGTTTTTT.

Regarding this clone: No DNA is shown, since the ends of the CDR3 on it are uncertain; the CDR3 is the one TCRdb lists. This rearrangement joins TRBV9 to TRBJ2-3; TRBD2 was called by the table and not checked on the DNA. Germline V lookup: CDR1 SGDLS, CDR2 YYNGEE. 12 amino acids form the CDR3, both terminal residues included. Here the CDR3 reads CASSVGGGTKYF.

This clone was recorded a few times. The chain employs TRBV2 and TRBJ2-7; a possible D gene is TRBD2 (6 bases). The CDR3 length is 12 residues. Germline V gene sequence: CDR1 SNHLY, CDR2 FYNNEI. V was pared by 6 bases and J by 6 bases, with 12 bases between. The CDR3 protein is CASRGGDGEQYF. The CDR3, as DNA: TGTGCCAGCAGGGGAGGCGATGGCGAGCAGTACTTC. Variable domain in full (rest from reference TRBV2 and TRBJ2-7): EPEVTQTPSHQVTQMGQEVILRCVPISNHLYFYWYRQILGQKVEFLVSFYNNEISEKSEIFDDQFSVERPDGSNFTLKIRSTKLEDSAMYFCASRGGDGEQYFGPGTRLTVT.

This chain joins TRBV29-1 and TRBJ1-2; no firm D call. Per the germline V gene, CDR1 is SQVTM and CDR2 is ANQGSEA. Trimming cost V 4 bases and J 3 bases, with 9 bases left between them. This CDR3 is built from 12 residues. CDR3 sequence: CSVAQTDYGYTF. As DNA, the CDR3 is TGCAGCGTTGCCCAGACGGACTATGGCTACACCTTC.

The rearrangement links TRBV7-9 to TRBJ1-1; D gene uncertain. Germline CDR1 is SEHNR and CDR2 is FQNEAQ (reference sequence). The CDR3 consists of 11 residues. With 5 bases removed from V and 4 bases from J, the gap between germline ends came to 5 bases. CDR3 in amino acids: CASSPRTEAFF. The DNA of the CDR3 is TGTGCCAGCAGCCCGCGCACTGAAGCTTTCTTT.

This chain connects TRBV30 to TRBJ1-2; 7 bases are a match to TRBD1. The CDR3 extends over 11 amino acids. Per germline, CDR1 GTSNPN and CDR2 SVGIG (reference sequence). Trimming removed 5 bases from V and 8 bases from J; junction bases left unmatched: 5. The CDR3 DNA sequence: TGTGCCTGGGAGACAGGGAGAGGCTACACCTTC. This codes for CAWETGRGYTF.

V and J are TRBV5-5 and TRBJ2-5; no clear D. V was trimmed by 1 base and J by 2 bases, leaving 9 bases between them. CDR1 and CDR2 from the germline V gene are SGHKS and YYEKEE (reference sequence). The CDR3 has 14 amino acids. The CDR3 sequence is CASSLLRNQETQYF. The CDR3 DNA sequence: TGTGCCAGCAGCTTGTTACGGAATCAAGAGACCCAGTACTTC.